One T cell receptor beta chain is described in this entry. As yet, its antigen is unknown. These data originate in a study of T cell responses to AZD1222 COVID-19 vaccine. Notes on the study in general: Clonal diversity was possibly underestimated; the donors were predominantly white British and more often female. Across spike, vaccine-associated CD4 TCRs were found, dominant at 160-218 and 743-854. After two AZD1222 doses, spike-specific TCR breadth and depth rose versus day 0. After the peak T cell response, and only then, were repertoires sampled.

This CDR3 is built from 13 residues. Germline assignment: CDR1 GTSNPN and CDR2 SVGIG (reference sequence). V shed 4 bases and J shed 5 bases, with 11 bases lying between them. Sequencing used immunoSEQ multiplex PCR; TCRdb keeps in-frame clones, though not all of them. This table has 70,000 to 95,000 clones, more than 70% appearing once. This clonotype originated in an adult who received the AZD1222 COVID-19 vaccine. The material was peripheral blood, obtained 28 days after the second AZD1222 dose. This rearrangement joins TRBV30 to TRBJ2-2; a possible D gene is TRBD1 (5 bases). CDR3 in DNA: TGTGCCTGGAACTACAAGGGGACCGGGGAGCTGTTTTTT. It specifies CAWNYKGTGELFF.